One T cell receptor (beta chain) is described in this entry. Its antigen remains unknown. The data stem from a study of cytomegalovirus exposure and HLA in healthy donors. Study outcomes and limitations: Donors belonging to an Asian-associated ancestry cluster reportedly showed fewer N-insertions in productive TCRs than the approximately 700-donor mean, according to what a later analysis found. Some TCR beta chains (roughly 160 of them) were listed as cytomegalovirus-associated.

The PCR made use of 60 Vbeta and 13 Jbeta primers. Here immunoSEQ multiplex PCR was the method, and the copy in TCRdb shows in-frame clones only, minus some. Of tens of thousands of clones listed, about 71% are singletons. Sequences were obtained from PBMCs. The sequence came from a woman aged 40 to 50 in good health and CMV-seronegative.

The chain's CDR3 is CASSLIAPPPYNEQFF. CDR3 nucleotide sequence: TGTGCCAGCAGTCTCATAGCCCCCCCGCCCTACAATGAGCAGTTCTTC. The chain has TRBV14 and TRBJ2-1, with D unresolved. Per germline, CDR1 SGHDN and CDR2 FVKESK. This CDR3 comprises 16 residues. Trimming left V 6 bases short and J 2 bases short, with 17 bases between. Combining the CDR3 with reference TRBV14 and TRBJ2-1 gives the whole variable domain EAGVTQFPSHSVIEKGQTVTLRCDPISGHDNLYWYRRVMGKEIKFLLHFVKESKQDESGMPNNRFLAERTGGTYSTLKVQPAELEDSGVYFCASSLIAPPPYNEQFFGPGTRLTVL.